A single sample is the source of the 22 T cell receptor beta chains below, sequenced in a study of OX40 agonist ivuxolimab in advanced cancers. TCRdb's copy holds only in-frame clones and misses some; the assay was immunoSEQ multiplex PCR. The data show about 15,000 clones, with about 75% seen just once and 32% held by the top ten. The specimen was CD4+ or CD8+ T cells sorted from blood, collected in a trial of the OX40 agonist ivuxolimab. These receptors were taken from an adult with an advanced solid tumor such as melanoma, head and neck, liver or kidney cancer.

V is TRBV6-6 and J is TRBJ2-1; D call uncertain. The V end lost 0 bases, the J end lost 4 bases, and 7 bases lay between the germline ends. The germline V gene encodes CDR1 MNHNY and CDR2 SVGAGI (reference sequence). This CDR3 comprises 14 residues. The CDR3 DNA follows: TGTGCCAGCAGTTACTCGAAAGTATACAATGAGCAGTTCTTC. Translating gives CASSYSKVYNEQFF.

A few counts support this clone. This chain uses TRBV7-9 with TRBJ1-1, with D possibly being TRBD1 (5 bases). The germline V and J ends were trimmed by 5 bases and 7 bases, with 17 bases remaining between them. The CDR3 is 14 residues long. Per the germline V gene, CDR1 is SEHNR and CDR2 is FQNEAQ (reference sequence). The DNA of the CDR3 is TGTGCCAGCAGCGAGTCCGGGACTCGGGGTGAAGCTTTCTTT. Amino acids: CASSESGTRGEAFF. The full variable domain, with the rest looked up from reference TRBV7-9 and TRBJ1-1, is DTGVSQNPRHKITKRGQNVTFRCDPISEHNRLYWYRQTLGQGPEFLTYFQNEAQLEKSRLLSDRFSAERPKGSFSTLEIQRTEQGDSAMYLCASSESGTRGEAFFGQGTRLTVV.

This chain uses TRBV5-1 with TRBJ2-5; TRBD2 aligns across 14 bases. The V gene end was trimmed by 3 bases and the J gene end by 1 base; junction bases not matched to a gene: 11. The CDR3 is made up of 19 amino acids. Germline assignment: CDR1 SGHRS and CDR2 YFSETQ. The CDR3 bases are TGCGCCAGCAGCTCACCGGGACTAGCGGGAGTGGCGTTCCAAGAGACCCAGTACTTC. It is translated as CASSSPGLAGVAFQETQYF.

The chain combines TRBV11-3 with TRBJ1-6; D is perhaps TRBD1 (5 bases). Per germline, CDR1 SGHNT and CDR2 YENEEA. With 8 bases removed from V and 6 bases from J, the gap between germline ends came to 11 bases. This CDR3 has 13 residues. Here the CDR3 DNA reads TGTGCCAGCGCCGGGGGGGTTAATTCACCCCTCCACTTT. Encoded protein: CASAGGVNSPLHF.

J is TRBJ1-3 and V is TRBV28; possible D gene TRBD1, 6 bases. This CDR3 has 16 residues. From germline, CDR1 is MDHEN and CDR2 SYDVKM. The V gene lost 3 bases and the J gene lost 2 bases, with 14 bases spanning the gap. The chain's CDR3 is CASSLVRGNPGNTIYF. The CDR3 bases are TGTGCCAGCAGTTTGGTTAGGGGGAACCCTGGAAACACCATATATTTT.

V usage is TRBV6-6 and J usage is TRBJ2-1, with 7 positions matching TRBD1. Germline V gene data show CDR1 as MNHNY and CDR2 as SVGAGI (reference sequence). V lost 5 bases and J lost 3; bases outside the gene matches: 7. The CDR3 is made up of 15 amino acids. The CDR3 region has the DNA TGTGCCAGCAGTGCGACGGGACAGAACTACAATGAGCAGTTCTTC. Translated: CASSATGQNYNEQFF.

This clone appeared once. The chain carries TRBV15 and TRBJ2-3, with D perhaps TRBD1 or TRBD2 (5 bases each). CDR3 length: 14 residues. Per germline, CDR1 LNHNV and CDR2 YYDKDF (reference sequence). The ends were cut back, 4 bases at V and 4 bases at J, with 12 bases in the middle. Here the CDR3 reads CATSTRGEADTQYF. The CDR3 DNA reads as TGTGCCACCAGCACTCGAGGGGAAGCAGATACGCAGTATTTT.

The chain carries TRBV4-2 and TRBJ1-4; 8 positions agree with TRBD1. With 1 base clipped from V and 7 bases from J, the junction kept 5 bases outside the gene matches. There are 15 residues in the CDR3. CDR1 is LGHNA, CDR2 YNFKEQ, per germline. The CDR3 bases are TGTGCCAGCAGCCAAGGACAGGGGACAAGTGAAAAACTGTTTTTT. Amino acids: CASSQGQGTSEKLFF.

This clone was seen just once. The genes are TRBV28 and TRBJ1-3; 11 positions match TRBD1. CDR1 is MDHEN, CDR2 SYDVKM, per germline. The CDR3 runs 15 residues. V shed 10 bases and J 2 bases; nucleotides not matched to a gene: 7. CDR3 in amino acids: CATHRGQGAGNTIYF. DNA of the CDR3: TGTGCCACCCACAGGGGACAGGGGGCTGGAAACACCATATATTTT.

The J gene is TRBJ1-4, the V gene TRBV7-9, with D tentatively TRBD1 (5 bases). Germline assignment: CDR1 SEHNR and CDR2 FQNEAQ (reference sequence). The CDR3 covers 12 residues. V was trimmed by 3 bases and J by 8 bases, leaving 7 bases between them. CDR3: CASSFWGEKLFF. DNA of the CDR3: TGTGCCAGCAGCTTCTGGGGGGAAAAACTGTTTTTT.

The V gene is TRBV21-1, the J gene TRBJ2-7; the table's D call TRBD1 went unverified against the DNA. TRBV21-1 is a pseudogene segment. The CDR3 length is 14 residues. The CDR3 DNA follows: TGTGCCAGCAGCAAAAACAGGGCCTCCTACGAGCAGTACTTC. It codes for CASSKNRASYEQYF.

V gene TRBV9 combines with J gene TRBJ2-3; D possibly corresponds to TRBD2 (6 bases). This CDR3 region has 17 residues. Trimming pared 1 base from V and 4 bases from J, leaving 19 bases between. Germline V gives CDR1 SGDLS, CDR2 YYNGEE. The CDR3 bases are TGTGCCAGCAGCGTAACAGGACGGGACTTTGGGTCAGATACGCAGTATTTT. It yields the protein CASSVTGRDFGSDTQYF. Full variable domain (missing parts from reference TRBV9 and TRBJ2-3): DSGVTQTPKHLITATGQRVTLRCSPRSGDLSVYWYQQSLDQGLQFLIQYYNGEERAKGNILERFSAQQFPDLHSELNLSSLELGDSALYFCASSVTGRDFGSDTQYFGPGTRLTVL.

The chain recombines TRBV14 with TRBJ2-1, with D possibly called TRBD1 or TRBD2 (5 bases each). The CDR3 runs 15 residues. Germline V CDR1 and CDR2: SGHDN, FVKESK. The V and J ends lost 2 bases and 4 bases respectively, with 12 bases between them. CDR3 DNA: TGTGCCAGCAGCCAACATGGGGGATGGTACAATGAGCAGTTCTTC. This codes for CASSQHGGWYNEQFF.

The chain is built from TRBV7-9 and TRBJ2-7, with 7 bases aligning to TRBD1. Per germline, CDR1 SEHNR and CDR2 FQNEAQ (reference sequence). The CDR3 contains 13 residues. The ends lost 5 bases at V and 7 bases at J; junction bases unmatched: 8. CDR3 in amino acids: CASSLGQAGEQYF. For the CDR3, the DNA is TGTGCCAGCAGCCTCGGACAGGCAGGTGAGCAGTACTTC.

By share of the sample, this clone is large (0.1 to 1%). J is TRBJ1-2 and V is TRBV11-3; D perhaps matches TRBD1 (6 bases). V dropped 0 bases and J dropped 3 bases, with 14 bases sitting between them. There are 16 residues in the CDR3. Germline CDR1 reads SGHNT; CDR2 reads YENEEA. CDR3 nucleotides: TGTGCCAGCAGCTTAGATCGGTCGGGGGCTTACTATGGCTACACCTTC. It yields the protein CASSLDRSGAYYGYTF.

This clone came up a few times. CDR3 DNA: TGTGCCAGCAGTTCAGGGGTAGAAGGAAACACCATATATTTT. It yields the protein CASSSGVEGNTIYF. The rearrangement uses TRBV27 and TRBJ1-3, with a possible D match to TRBD1 (6 bases). The V gene lost 4 bases and the J gene lost 4 bases, with 11 bases spanning the gap. Germline assignment: CDR1 MNHEY and CDR2 SMNVEV (reference sequence). The CDR3 is 14 residues long.

V is TRBV4-2 and J is TRBJ2-5; 8 bases line up with TRBD2. The DNA end is more similar to TRBJ2-7, so the J call may be wrong. The CDR3 length is 16 residues. CDR1 LGHNA and CDR2 YNFKEQ come from the germline V gene. The CDR3 protein is CASSQVSGGGSYEQYF. In DNA form, the CDR3 reads TGTGCCAGCAGCCAAGTATCGGGGGGGGGCTCCTACGAGCAGTACTTC.

This sequence joins TRBV28 and TRBJ2-7, with 9 nucleotides matching TRBD2. This CDR3 has 15 residues. Losses at the gene ends were 4 bases for V and 2 bases for J; bases not matched to a gene: 6. CDR1 MDHEN and CDR2 SYDVKM come from the germline V gene. CDR3 amino acids: CASSSLAGDTYEQYF. The CDR3 nucleotides read TGTGCCAGCAGTTCATTAGCGGGGGATACCTACGAGCAGTACTTC.

This rearrangement joins TRBV9 to TRBJ2-1; no clear D gene. Trimming left V 4 bases short and J 1 base short, with 12 bases between. CDR3 size: 15 residues. Germline values: CDR1 SGDLS, CDR2 YYNGEE. CDR3 DNA sequence: TGTGCCAGCAGCATCTATTCAGGATCCTACAATGAGCAGTTCTTC. Amino acids: CASSIYSGSYNEQFF.

This rearrangement joins TRBV27 to TRBJ2-1, with a weak D call TRBD2 (6 bases). Germline V lookup: CDR1 MNHEY, CDR2 SMNVEV (reference sequence). Trimming shortened V by 5 bases and J by 8 bases, and 16 bases separated the two germline ends. The CDR3 spans 14 residues. The CDR3 region is CASSGLGGWDEQFF. The DNA for the CDR3 is TGTGCCAGCAGTGGGCTGGGAGGATGGGATGAGCAGTTCTTC.

The chain employs TRBV6-6 and TRBJ1-2, with TRBD1 as a possible D gene (5 bases). V shed 2 bases and J shed 8 bases, with 12 bases lying between them. The CDR3 runs to 13 residues. Germline V gene sequence: CDR1 MNHNY, CDR2 SVGAGI (reference sequence). CDR3 amino acids: CASSYDSINGYTF. The DNA for the CDR3 is TGTGCCAGCAGTTACGACAGCATCAACGGCTACACCTTC.

The genes are TRBV6-5 and TRBJ1-2; D is uncertain. This CDR3 has 14 residues. V lost 6 bases and J lost 5, with 16 bases in between. Germline lookup yields CDR1 MNHEY and CDR2 SVGAGI. The CDR3 nucleotides read TGTGCCAGCAGAGAACCGGCCCTTGGGTATGGCTACACCTTC. It translates to CASREPALGYGYTF.